Listed below are T cell receptor beta chains from one sample, sequenced in a study of esophageal squamous cell carcinoma under preoperative chemotherapy. TCRdb recomputed calls from the PCR reads with MiXCR, one row per CDR3 protein. The sample includes fewer than 18,000 distinct CDR3 sequences, about three fifths of them seen just once. The specimen was taken from a patient given preoperative chemotherapy. These receptors were collected from a human donor with esophageal squamous cell carcinoma. The donor label of this sample is uncertain. The CDR3 runs from the conserved cysteine through the conserved F or W. Fields, in order: CDR3 DNA, CDR3 protein, V gene, J gene, clone size, D gene. The D gene is left open where the match is weak. Size values are once, few and many counts, or a class for expanded clones, and some rows have none.

TGTGCCATTATGAGGACTAGTCGGGAGTCAGATACGCAGTATTTT	CAIMRTSRESDTQYF	TRBV6-1	TRBJ2-3	NA	TRBD2
TGTGCCAGCAGTTGGGACAGGTGGGATGAGCAGTTCTTC	CASSWDRWDEQFF	TRBV6-5	TRBJ2-1	medium-sized	TRBD1
TGTGCCTGGAGAAGGCCCGGGACAGGGAACTTTAAAAACATTCAGTACTTC	CAWRRPGTGNFKNIQYF	TRBV30	TRBJ2-4	NA	TRBD1
TGCGCCAGCAGTGATGGGCAGGGGGTTTCCTACGAGCAGTACTTC	CASSDGQGVSYEQYF	TRBV10-2	TRBJ2-7	NA	TRBD1
TGTGCCAGCAGCTTAGAGGTCGGGGGGGACTACGAGCAGTTCTTC	CASSLEVGGDYEQFF	TRBV11-3	TRBJ2-1	NA	TRBD2
TGTGCCAGCAGTGAACAGGTCCTCCAGGCTCTGAGCACCGAGACGCAGTTTTTT	CASSEQVLQALSTETQFF	TRBV6-1	TRBJ2-3	NA	NA
TGTGCGGGCAGGGGGGGCCGAGCCAAAGACATTCAGTACTTC	CAGRGGRAKDIQYF	TRBV6-4	TRBJ2-4	NA	NA
TGTGCCAGCAGCCGGGACGCCTACGAGCAGTACTTC	CASSRDAYEQYF	TRBV6-1	TRBJ2-7	many	NA
TGTGCCAGCAGGGGGACAGGGGTCGAGCAGTACTTC	CASRGTGVEQYF	TRBV6-1	TRBJ2-7	NA	TRBD1
TGTGCGGGGAGCGGGGGGGGGGAGCAGGAGACGCAGTATTTT	CAGSGGGEQETQYF	TRBV11-2	TRBJ2-3	NA	TRBD2
TGTGCCAGCAGTGTACCTAGCGGGCTTCTAGCCAAAAACATTCAGTACTTC	CASSVPSGLLAKNIQYF	TRBV6-1	TRBJ2-4	NA	TRBD2
TGTGCCAGCAGTGCGGGACACCCGAGCTACAATGAGCAGTTCTTC	CASSAGHPSYNEQFF	TRBV6-1	TRBJ2-1	large	NA
TGTGCCAGCAGCCCCTCGGGACTAGCGGGAGACAATGAGCAGTTCTTC	CASSPSGLAGDNEQFF	TRBV7-3	TRBJ2-1	NA	TRBD2
TGTGCCAGCAGTGACTTCCGGGACAGGGGGTTTTTAGAGACCCAGTACTTC	CASSDFRDRGFLETQYF	TRBV6-1	TRBJ2-5	NA	TRBD1
TGTGCCAGCAGTTTAGCGAAGGGGGACTTTAACTACGAGCAGTACTTC	CASSLAKGDFNYEQYF	TRBV12-3/TRBV12-4	TRBJ2-7	NA	NA
TGTGCCAGCAAGACACTCTCCGGGGCTGGCACAGATACGCAGTATTTT	CASKTLSGAGTDTQYF	TRBV6-1	TRBJ2-3	NA	NA
TGTGCCAGCAGTTTCGTAGGAGAGACCCAGTACTTC	CASSFVGETQYF	TRBV27	TRBJ2-5	NA	NA
TGTGCCAGCAGTTTAGGGAATAGTGGGTACGAGCAGTACTTC	CASSLGNSGYEQYF	TRBV12-3/TRBV12-4	TRBJ2-7	NA	NA
TGTGCCAGCAGTGAAGCGCCGGGACAGGGGGCAGATATGCAGTACTTC	CASSEAPGQGADMQYF	TRBV6-1	TRBJ2-7	NA	TRBD1
TGTGCGGGCAGTGGGCGCGGCAGCCAAGATACGCAGTACTTT	CAGSGRGSQDTQYF	TRBV6-4	TRBJ2-3	NA	NA
TGTGCCAGCAGTGAAGGGTTTTACCAAAATGAGCAGTTCTTC	CASSEGFYQNEQFF	TRBV6-1	TRBJ2-1	medium-sized	NA
TGTGCCAGCAGTGCCCAGGGAAGGGTAGAGACCCAGTACTTC	CASSAQGRVETQYF	TRBV6-1	TRBJ2-5	once	NA
TGTGCCAGCAGCTCCGAGGTTGCCACCGGGGAGCTGTTTTTT	CASSSEVATGELFF	TRBV11-2	TRBJ2-2	NA	NA
TGTGCCAGCAGCCCTCAGGGGGGTTCTAACTATGGCTACACCTTC	CASSPQGGSNYGYTF	TRBV6-1	TRBJ1-2	many	TRBD1
TGTGCCAGCAGCGTACAGCTAGGGGCCTACGAGCAGTTCTTC	CASSVQLGAYEQFF	TRBV6-1	TRBJ2-1	NA	NA
TGTGCCAGCATTCGGGATCTCTACAATGAGCAGTTCTTC	CASIRDLYNEQFF	TRBV6-1	TRBJ2-1	NA	NA
TGCGCCGGGGGACAGGGCCGCACCGGGGAGCTGTTTTTT	CAGGQGRTGELFF	TRBV10-2	TRBJ2-2	once	TRBD1
TGTGCCAGCAGGGACGGGAGGTGGAAAAACACGCAGTATTTC	CASRDGRWKNTQYF	TRBV6-1	TRBJ2-1	NA	TRBD2
TGCGCCCTTCAAGGACCGGGAGATCAGGGAGATACGCAGTATTTT	CALQGPGDQGDTQYF	TRBV10-1	TRBJ2-3	NA	NA
TGTGCCAGCGCGGCAGCAGGTTACAATGAGCAGTTCTTC	CASAAAGYNEQFF	TRBV6-4	TRBJ2-1	NA	NA
TGTGCGGGCAGTGGCGGCCGCGGTGAGGAGACCCAGTATTTT	CAGSGGRGEETQYF	TRBV6-1	TRBJ2-3	NA	NA
TGTGCCAGCAGGGTCGCACCCGGGGTTTCCTATGGCTACACCTTC	CASRVAPGVSYGYTF	TRBV6-1	TRBJ1-2	NA	NA
TGTGCCAGCAGCGGACAGGGGGCCGTCTACGAGCAGTTCTTC	CASSGQGAVYEQFF	TRBV6-1	TRBJ2-1	once	TRBD1
TGTGCCACGGGGGCGGGAGATAACAATATGCAGTACTTC	CATGAGDNNMQYF	TRBV24-1	TRBJ2-4	NA	NA
TGTGCCAGCAGTTCCAACAGTGAAGCTTTCTTT	CASSSNSEAFF	TRBV6-5	TRBJ1-1	many	NA
TGTGCCAGCAGTCGTAGCGGGAGTAGGTACGAGCAGTTCTTC	CASSRSGSRYEQFF	TRBV6-1	TRBJ2-1	NA	TRBD2
TGTGCCAGCACCCTGGGACAGGAGTACACCGGGGAGCTGTTTTTT	CASTLGQEYTGELFF	TRBV27	TRBJ2-2	NA	TRBD1
TGTGCGGGCAGTGGGGGTGCGGCCACAGAGACCCAGTATTTC	CAGSGGAATETQYF	TRBV12-3/TRBV12-4	TRBJ2-3	NA	NA
TGTGCCAGCAGCCGTGGACAGGGGGGCTACGAGCAGTACTTC	CASSRGQGGYEQYF	TRBV7-2	TRBJ2-7	NA	TRBD1
TGTGCCAGCCTGCGGGGCCTGGGCGGGAGGACGGCCAATGAGCAGTACTTC	CASLRGLGGRTANEQYF	TRBV7-2	TRBJ2-7	few	TRBD2
TGTGCCAGCAGCCAAGAAGGTATGCTAGCGGGAAGTTGGAATGAGCAGTTCTTC	CASSQEGMLAGSWNEQFF	TRBV14	TRBJ2-1	NA	TRBD2
TGTGCCAGCAACAGACAGGGTGGAGGTAATCAGCCCCAGCATTTT	CASNRQGGGNQPQHF	TRBV6-1	TRBJ1-5	many	TRBD1
TGTGCCAGCAGTTACCCGGGCCTCCGTGGGTACAATGAGCAGTTCTTC	CASSYPGLRGYNEQFF	TRBV6-5	TRBJ2-1	NA	NA
TGTGCCAGCAGGGGGGGTGGGGGGGGAGCCCCAGAGACGCAGTATTTT	CASRGGGGGAPETQYF	TRBV6-1	TRBJ2-3	NA	TRBD2
TGTGCCAGCAGTACCGGGACAGCCTACGAGCAGTACTTC	CASSTGTAYEQYF	TRBV11-3	TRBJ2-7	NA	TRBD1
TGTGCCAGCAGCCAGTGGACTAGCGGGAACTATGAGCAGTTCTTC	CASSQWTSGNYEQFF	TRBV7-2	TRBJ2-1	NA	TRBD2
TGTGCCAGCAGTAGGCCGGGGGGCCTTTACAATGAGCAGTTCTTC	CASSRPGGLYNEQFF	TRBV6-1	TRBJ2-1	few	NA
TGTGCCAGGAGTCACAGGGACAAAGACACGCAGTACTTC	CARSHRDKDTQYF	TRBV6-4	TRBJ2-7	NA	NA
NA	CASSARGRWASGTQYF	TRBV7-2	TRBJ2-4	NA	NA
TGTGCCAGCGAAAGGGGGCTGTGGGCCAAAGATACTCAGTACTTC	CASERGLWAKDTQYF	TRBV6-1	TRBJ2-4	once	TRBD1
TGTGCCAGCAGCTTAGGGTTCCCCAAAGATACGCAGTATTTT	CASSLGFPKDTQYF	TRBV6-5	TRBJ2-3	NA	NA
TGTGCCAGCAGTTACGGCAGGGGGCGCATTCAGTACTTC	CASSYGRGRIQYF	TRBV6-5	TRBJ2-4	medium-sized	TRBD1
TGTGCCAGCAGTCGCAACGAGGGGGGCGGCGAAGATACCCAGTACTTC	CASSRNEGGGEDTQYF	TRBV6-1	TRBJ2-4	NA	NA